This T cell receptor beta chain was retrieved from a study of blood T cell repertoires in COVID-19 (dated by TCRdb to 2020 to 2021). Background for the entire study: Samples covering the acute and convalescent phases of COVID-19 were provided by collaborators in the United States, Italy and Spain. Where HLA class I and class II types were available, the types were taken from metadata supplied by the sample provider, not from assay-based typing. Subjects who had been exposed to COVID-19, were actively infected with it, or had recovered from it provided the deeply sampled blood TCRbeta repertoires that made up the dataset. Nearly every sample came with metadata listing a de-identified subject ID, COVID-19 status, age in years and sex. The prospective study material was composed of cDNA or gDNA derived from T cells, B-cell-depleted T cells, or PBMCs. Samples came from the ongoing ImmuneRACE study (first 160 participants) plus 1,254 subjects from 6 global collaborators. The repertoires were released in a freely available public database intended as a resource for research on the immune response to SARS-CoV-2.

In the case of this clone: No cognate antigen has been identified for it. Base qualities are not at hand, and no much larger clone is one base apart.

Whole blood was collected in K2EDTA tubes by collaborating institutions according to the institutions' own protocols. For TCRbeta analysis, collaborator samples were shipped as frozen whole blood, as isolated PBMCs, or as DNA extracted from either sample type. TCRbeta CDR3 regions were amplified from genomic DNA by means of the immunoSEQ Assay, a bias-controlled multiplex PCR. The authors' pipeline ran thus. Nucleated cell counts per sample were estimated from amplification of reference gene primers within the assay. To quantify the absolute abundance of each unique TCRbeta CDR3 rearrangement, sequence reads were collapsed and filtered. For each sample, productive Simpson clonality was calculated as the square root of Simpson's diversity index over productive rearrangements. TCRdb mirrors the immuneACCESS table, restricted to in-frame sequences. Some clones are absent from its copies; in checked studies, under half trace to an unresolved V gene, and the reason for the others is unknown. That table is the source of V, J and clone size, and D and trimming were worked out from the DNA. The sample table contains roughly 150,000 clones; only one count was recorded for around 75% of them. Jointly, the top ten make up approximately 13% of the sample.

Study-wide findings and limitations: How much clinical and demographic metadata was included differed by source and by participant, and the metadata was provided uncurated.

The source is a woman older than 75 with acute or convalescent COVID-19. The material sequenced was peripheral blood.

The DNA sequence follows: TGTGCCAGCAGTTTTCCGGGAGGGGAAGCTTTCTTT. The translation is CASSFPGGEAFF. Recombination linked TRBV27 to TRBJ1-1, with an unclear D gene assignment. The CDR3 runs 12 amino acids, cysteine and phenylalanine included. This entry keeps only the CDR3 DNA: 36 bases, framed from base 1. V is reduced by 3 bases and J by 8 bases, leaving a spacing of 10 bases between them. CDR1 and CDR2 are read off the germline V gene (reference sequence) as MNHEY and SMNVEV.